This entry lists 14 T cell receptor beta chains sequenced from one sample in a study of cytomegalovirus exposure and HLA in healthy donors. The PCR contained 60 Vbeta and 13 Jbeta primers. Here immunoSEQ multiplex PCR was the method, and the copy in TCRdb shows in-frame clones only, minus some. The data show 90,000 to 120,000 clones, more than 75% seen once. The sample comprised PBMCs. Receptor source: a woman aged 40 to 49 in good health and CMV-seronegative.

The rearrangement uses TRBV2 and TRBJ2-7, with 7 positions matching TRBD2. Germline CDR1 reads SNHLY; CDR2 reads FYNNEI. Losses at the gene ends were 6 bases for V and 2 bases for J; bases not matched to a gene: 10. CDR3 length: 15 residues. CDR3 nucleotides: TGTGCCAGCAGCAGTACGGGACTACCTACCTACGAGCAGTACTTC. Its protein product is CASSSTGLPTYEQYF.

The chain combines TRBV18 with TRBJ2-1, with TRBD2 matching 13 bases. The CDR3 spans 17 residues. J was trimmed by 9 bases and V by 2 bases; bases with no gene match: 10. Germline V gives CDR1 KGHSH, CDR2 LQKENI. The CDR3 region has the DNA TGTGCCAGCTCACCAACCCTGGGGACTAGCGGGAAGGGTGAGCAGTTCTTC. Its protein is CASSPTLGTSGKGEQFF.

This clone was observed once. The rearrangement links TRBV5-4 to TRBJ1-2; perhaps TRBD1 as D (6 bases). The CDR3 loop spans 15 amino acids. The germline V and J ends were trimmed by 0 bases and 2 bases, with 11 bases remaining between them. Looked up from germline, CDR1 is SGHNT and CDR2 is YYREEE (reference sequence). CDR3 sequence (DNA): TGTGCCAGCAGCTTGGAACGGACAGCCAACTATGGCTACACCTTC. This sequence encodes CASSLERTANYGYTF.

The rearrangement links TRBV7-2 to TRBJ2-7; 8 bases agree with TRBD2. Trimming removed 0 bases from V and 2 bases from J; junction bases left unmatched: 6. This CDR3 is 16 amino acids long. The germline gives CDR1 SGHTA, CDR2 FQGNSA. CDR3 residues: CASSLAGLLAAYEQYF. The CDR3 bases are TGTGCCAGCAGCTTAGCGGGATTACTAGCGGCCTACGAGCAGTACTTC.

The chain carries TRBV2 and TRBJ2-3; 8 bases match TRBD2. Looked up from germline, CDR1 is SNHLY and CDR2 is FYNNEI. The trim removed 6 bases at V and 2 bases at J, leaving 7 bases unmatched. The CDR3 has 15 residues. CDR3 protein: CASRGGRSVTDTQYF. In nucleotides, the CDR3 is TGTGCCAGCAGGGGCGGGAGGAGTGTCACAGATACGCAGTATTTT.

The chain has TRBV7-9 and TRBJ1-1, with TRBD1 matching over 7 bases. Germline loops: CDR1 SEHNR, CDR2 FQNEAQ (reference sequence). The CDR3 loop spans 13 amino acids. V trimming: 1 base; J trimming: 11 bases; junction bases outside the gene matches: 7. The CDR3 region is CASSLDGTEQAFF. The CDR3 nucleotides are TGTGCCAGCAGCTTAGATGGGACAGAGCAGGCTTTCTTT.

The rearrangement joins TRBV7-9 to TRBJ2-1, with 8 bases matching TRBD2. Germline trimming cut 7 bases from V and 7 bases from J; bases unmatched to any gene: 12. CDR1 is SEHNR, CDR2 FQNEAQ, per germline (reference sequence). The CDR3 has 15 residues. CDR3 DNA: TGTGCCAGCACCCCCTGGCGGGAGGACGAAAATGAGCAGTTCTTC. As protein: CASTPWREDENEQFF.

This clone appeared a single time. The chain recombines TRBV29-1 with TRBJ2-1; TRBD1 aligns across 7 bases. Per germline, CDR1 SQVTM and CDR2 ANQGSEA. The CDR3 contains 14 residues. Trimming cost V 6 bases and J 2 bases; bases outside gene matches: 7. Here the CDR3 reads CSVDATGTYNEQFF. The CDR3 bases are TGCAGCGTAGACGCGACAGGGACCTACAATGAGCAGTTCTTC.

V is TRBV7-2 and J is TRBJ2-5; TRBD1 agrees at 10 bases. With 4 bases clipped from V and 4 bases from J, the junction kept 12 bases outside the gene matches. The CDR3 spans 17 residues. CDR1 is SGHTA and CDR2 is FQGNSA in the germline V gene. The CDR3 reads CASSSITGTGAGETQYF. As DNA, the CDR3 is TGTGCCAGCAGCTCGATTACCGGGACAGGGGCGGGAGAGACCCAGTACTTC. The entire variable domain, with the rest obtained from reference TRBV7-2 and TRBJ2-5, is as follows: GAGVSQSPSNKVTEKGKDVELRCDPISGHTALYWYRQSLGQGLEFLIYFQGNSAPDKSGLPSDRFSAERTGGSVSTLTIQRTQQEDSAVYLCASSSITGTGAGETQYFGPGTRLLVL.

The chain employs TRBV27 and TRBJ2-7, with D maybe TRBD1 (6 bases). This CDR3 is built from 15 residues. The V gene lost 6 bases and the J gene lost 4 bases, with 19 bases spanning the gap. Germline CDR1 MNHEY, CDR2 SMNVEV (reference sequence). DNA for the CDR3: TGTGCCAGCAGCCCCCTTGGGAGTCAGGGGTACGAGCAGTACTTC. Amino acids: CASSPLGSQGYEQYF.

The chain joins TRBV28 to TRBJ2-5; perhaps TRBD2 as D (5 bases). Looked up from germline, CDR1 is MDHEN and CDR2 is SYDVKM. V was shortened by 6 bases and J by 3 bases, with 11 bases between the two germline ends. The length of the CDR3 is 13 residues. The CDR3 DNA reads TGTGCCAGCAGCTTACTAGGCGAAGAGACCCAGTACTTC. Translated: CASSLLGEETQYF. Together with reference TRBV28 and TRBJ2-5, the CDR3 gives the full variable domain: DVKVTQSSRYLVKRTGEKVFLECVQDMDHENMFWYRQDPGLGLRLIYFSYDVKMKEKGDIPEGYSVSREKKERFSLILESASTNQTSMYLCASSLLGEETQYFGPGTRLLVL.

The chain links TRBV28 to TRBJ2-7; D possibly corresponds to TRBD1 (5 bases). The CDR3 loop spans 12 amino acids. V gave up 8 bases and J gave up 3 bases, with 11 bases separating them. In germline, CDR1 is MDHEN, CDR2 SYDVKM. The CDR3, as DNA: TGTGCCAGCGGGGCTATTAGCTACGAGCAGTACTTC. This sequence encodes CASGAISYEQYF.

In its sample, this clone was seen once. The V and J genes are TRBV5-1 and TRBJ2-1; 8 nucleotides match TRBD2. This CDR3 has 16 residues. Trimming at V came to 6 bases and at J to 6 bases, leaving 14 bases not matched to a gene. CDR1 SGHRS and CDR2 YFSETQ come from the germline V gene. The CDR3 DNA reads TGCGCCAGCAACTTAATCGTAGCGGGAAGGGCCAATGAGCAGTTCTTC. It yields the protein CASNLIVAGRANEQFF.

CDR3 sequence reads: CASIPGLYNEQFF. The CDR3 DNA sequence: TGTGCCAGCATTCCGGGACTGTACAATGAGCAGTTCTTC. The chain combines TRBV28 with TRBJ2-1; weak D call: TRBD2 (6 bases). The CDR3 contains 13 residues. The germline CDR1 and CDR2 sequences are MDHEN and SYDVKM. V lost 7 bases and J 4 bases, leaving 11 bases between the germline ends.